This TCR beta chain originates from a study of cytotoxic CD8 clonotypes in ibrutinib-treated CLL. Study-wide context: Responses: around 25 partial, 2 complete; after median roughly 63 months, about 15 stayed remitted, some twelve progressed. General study points: Starting clonality was above that of age-matched healthy donors and tracked circulating CD8+ T-cell counts.

Only a few counts were recorded for this clone. Its antigen is undetermined. The CDR3 consists of 10 residues. Germline V gene sequence: CDR1 SNHLY, CDR2 FYNNEI. The V end was cut by 3 bases, the J end by 6 bases, with 3 bases between. Libraries were prepared by immunoSEQ multiplex PCR; TCRdb keeps only in-frame clonotypes and omits some of them. The data hold some 150,000 clones, with 70% to 80% observed a single time. This specimen consisted of PBMCs, obtained after 12 months of ibrutinib treatment. V and J are TRBV2 and TRBJ2-7, with no clear D. This receptor was obtained from a human donor with chronic lymphocytic leukemia. CDR3 residues: CASSDGEQYF. The CDR3 bases are TGTGCCAGCAGTGACGGCGAGCAGTACTTC.